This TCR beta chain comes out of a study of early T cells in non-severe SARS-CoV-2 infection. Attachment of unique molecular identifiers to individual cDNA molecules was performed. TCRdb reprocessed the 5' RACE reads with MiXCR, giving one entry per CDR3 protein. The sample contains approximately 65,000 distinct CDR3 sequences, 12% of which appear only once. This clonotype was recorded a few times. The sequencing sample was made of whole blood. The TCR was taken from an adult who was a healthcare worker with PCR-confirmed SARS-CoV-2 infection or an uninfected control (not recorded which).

The chain's CDR3 is CASSRTGLRTTGELFF. The CDR3 DNA reads TGTGCCAGCAGCAGGACAGGACTCAGGACAACCGGGGAGCTGTTTTTT. The chain joins TRBV7-2 to TRBJ2-2; 7 nucleotides align to TRBD1. The CDR3 totals 16 residues. Germline-derived CDR1 and CDR2 are SGHTA and FQGNSA. V lost 5 bases to trimming and J lost 5 bases; unmatched junction nucleotides: 11. The full variable domain, rest sourced from reference TRBV7-2 and TRBJ2-2, is GAGVSQSPSNKVTEKGKDVELRCDPISGHTALYWYRQSLGQGLEFLIYFQGNSAPDKSGLPSDRFSAERTGGSVSTLTIQRTQQEDSAVYLCASSRTGLRTTGELFFGEGSRLTVL.